This is a list of T cell receptor beta chains from one sample in a study of blood T cell repertoires in COVID-19. Data came from immunoSEQ multiplex PCR; TCRdb stores just in-frame clones and leaves some out. The table has 140,000 to 150,000 clones, approximately 91% seen once. Source material: peripheral blood. The receptors shown here come from a man between 65 and 85 years old with acute or convalescent COVID-19. The CDR3 runs from the conserved cysteine through the conserved F or W. The D gene is left open where the match is weak. Rows give clone size only sometimes, using once, few, many, or a class for an expanded clone.

cdr3_length clone_size d_call j_call v_call cdr3_aa cdr3_nt
15 - TRBD1 TRBJ1-5 TRBV5-1 CASSWTGDSNQPQHF TGCGCCAGCAGCTGGACAGGAGATAGCAATCAGCCCCAGCATTTT
14 - - TRBJ2-3 TRBV28 CARSPSRQDGTQYF TGTGCCAGGAGTCCCTCGAGACAGGACGGTACGCAGTATTTT
12 once TRBD1 TRBJ1-2 TRBV29-1 CSALYDRGGYTF TGCAGCGCCCTTTACGACAGGGGAGGCTACACCTTC
12 - TRBD1 TRBJ1-1 TRBV20-1 CSASRDSPEAFF TGCAGTGCCAGTAGGGACAGCCCTGAAGCTTTCTTT
13 - TRBD1 TRBJ2-3 TRBV12-3/TRBV12-4 CASRLTGSDTQYF TGTGCCAGCAGATTGACAGGGTCCGATACGCAGTATTTT
14 - - TRBJ1-1 TRBV7-3 CASSRRRGGTEAFF TGTGCCAGCAGTCGTCGCAGGGGTGGTACTGAAGCTTTCTTT
14 - TRBD1 TRBJ1-4 TRBV19 CASSEGQPNEKLFF TGTGCCAGTAGTGAGGGACAGCCTAATGAAAAACTGTTTTTT
17 - TRBD2 TRBJ2-7 TRBV6-2/TRBV6-3 CASSYTLAGAGTYEQYF TGTGCCAGCAGTTACACCCTAGCGGGGGCGGGGACCTACGAGCAGTACTTC
13 - TRBD1 TRBJ1-2 TRBV2 CASTLTGVAGYTF TGTGCCAGCACCCTAACAGGGGTGGCTGGCTACACCTTC
14 - - TRBJ1-2 TRBV5-1 CASSLADRYKGYTF TGCGCCAGCAGCTTGGCGGACAGATATAAAGGCTACACCTTC
13 - - TRBJ1-2 TRBV29-1 CSVILQGNYGYTF TGCAGCGTTATATTACAGGGTAACTATGGCTACACCTTC
13 - TRBD1 TRBJ1-5 TRBV27 CASSWDRNQPQHF TGTGCCAGCAGTTGGGACAGAAATCAGCCCCAGCATTTT
14 - TRBD1 TRBJ1-5 TRBV24-1 CATSDPKGAQPQHF TGTGCCACCAGTGATCCTAAGGGGGCTCAGCCCCAGCATTTT
13 - - TRBJ2-2 TRBV5-5 CASSQGRTGELFF TGTGCCAGCAGCCAGGGAAGGACCGGGGAGCTGTTTTTT
12 - TRBD1 TRBJ2-7 TRBV6-5 CASSSGTGLQYF TGTGCCAGCAGTTCCGGGACAGGGCTGCAGTACTTC
14 - - TRBJ1-6 TRBV6-5 CASTRSSYNSPLHF TGTGCCAGCACTCGGAGCTCCTATAATTCACCCCTCCACTTT
15 - - TRBJ1-5 TRBV5-1 CASSLSGDLNQPQHF TGCGCCAGCAGCTTGTCAGGGGACCTCAATCAGCCCCAGCATTTT
15 once TRBD1 TRBJ1-6 TRBV18 CASSPGTGANSPLHF TGTGCCAGCTCACCAGGGACAGGGGCCAATTCACCCCTCCACTTT
16 - TRBD2 TRBJ2-5 TRBV18 CASSPAGLADGETQYF TGTGCCAGCTCACCAGCGGGACTAGCGGACGGGGAGACCCAGTACTTC
14 few TRBD1 TRBJ1-3 TRBV5-1 CASSPTGAGNTIYF TGCGCCAGCAGCCCGACAGGGGCTGGAAACACCATATATTTT
15 once - TRBJ1-1 TRBV2 CASSEGRLWNTEAFF TGTGCCAGCAGTGAAGGGCGGTTATGGAACACTGAAGCTTTCTTT
15 - - TRBJ2-1 TRBV4-2 CASSQEFSSYNEQFF TGTGCCAGCAGCCAAGAGTTTAGCTCCTACAATGAGCAGTTCTTC
17 - - TRBJ1-1 TRBV27 CASRKLARRTANTEAFF TGTGCCAGCAGGAAGCTCGCCCGCAGGACAGCGAACACTGAAGCTTTCTTT
14 - - TRBJ2-7 TRBV28 CASTGPGRGYEQYF TGTGCCAGCACTGGCCCCGGGAGAGGCTACGAGCAGTACTTC
17 - TRBD2 TRBJ2-3 TRBV23-1 CASSQPFRLADTDTQYF TGCGCCAGCAGTCAACCCTTTCGACTAGCGGACACAGATACGCAGTATTTT
16 once TRBD1 TRBJ2-5 TRBV10-3 CAISAEDRGGGETQYF TGTGCCATCAGTGCCGAAGACAGGGGAGGAGGAGAGACCCAGTACTTC
14 few - TRBJ1-6 TRBV6-5 CASSFGGDNSPLHF TGTGCCAGCAGTTTTGGGGGGGATAATTCACCCCTCCACTTT
14 - - TRBJ1-2 TRBV28 CASSLPTGDYGYTF TGTGCCAGCAGTCTACCCACCGGGGACTATGGCTACACCTTC
14 - TRBD1 TRBJ2-5 TRBV5-1 CASSAQGTQETQYF TGCGCCAGCAGCGCACAGGGGACACAAGAGACCCAGTACTTC
15 - - TRBJ2-5 TRBV7-2 CASSPQSGQQETQYF TGTGCCAGCAGCCCTCAATCAGGACAGCAAGAGACCCAGTACTTC
14 - - TRBJ1-2 TRBV11-2 CASSLHAESAGYTF TGTGCCAGCAGCCTCCACGCGGAATCAGCAGGCTACACCTTC
16 - TRBD2 TRBJ2-1 TRBV6-5 CASSYLAGGRYNEQFF TGTGCCAGCAGTTACCTAGCGGGGGGCCGATACAATGAGCAGTTCTTC
14 - TRBD1 TRBJ1-6 TRBV2 CASILTGVNSPLHF TGTGCCAGCATTTTGACAGGGGTGAATTCACCCCTCCACTTT
14 - - TRBJ1-5 TRBV27 CASSSSVRAQPQHF TGTGCCAGCAGTTCGTCCGTCAGGGCTCAGCCCCAGCATTTT
15 once - TRBJ2-2 TRBV9 CASSPVIQNTGELFF TGTGCCAGCAGCCCAGTCATCCAGAACACCGGGGAGCTGTTTTTT
15 once - TRBJ2-4 TRBV19 CASRGIGVAKNIQYF TGTGCCAGTAGGGGTATAGGGGTAGCCAAAAACATTCAGTACTTC
13 - - TRBJ2-7 TRBV6-6 CASARDTAYEQYF TGTGCCAGCGCCAGGGACACCGCCTACGAGCAGTACTTC
14 few TRBD2 TRBJ2-3 TRBV5-1 CASSQGLAPVTQYF TGCGCCAGCAGCCAGGGACTAGCGCCAGTAACGCAGTATTTT
15 - - TRBJ1-2 TRBV7-9 CASRLGEGANYGYTF TGTGCCAGCAGACTAGGGGAGGGAGCTAACTATGGCTACACCTTC
15 - TRBD2 TRBJ2-5 TRBV6-5 CASSSLAGAVETQYF TGTGCCAGCAGTTCTCTAGCGGGAGCCGTGGAGACCCAGTACTTC
15 - - TRBJ2-1 TRBV3-1/TRBV3-2 CASSQARTTYNEQFF TGTGCCAGCAGCCAAGCTAGGACTACCTACAATGAGCAGTTCTTC
13 few - TRBJ1-1 TRBV2 CATTRDMNTEAFF TGTGCCACCACCAGAGACATGAACACTGAAGCTTTCTTT